This T cell receptor beta chain stems from a study of shared clonotypes between healthy human individuals. Findings and limits, study-wide: Rarefaction demonstrated incomplete sorted-subset sequencing despite large depth. Compared with clonotypes that all four donors shared, non-shared clonotypes had lower generation probabilities. Around 5% of naive CD4 clonotypes were common to a handful of donors.

About this clone: Its antigen remains unknown.

This CDR3 comprises 16 residues. V was shortened by 2 bases and J by 0 bases, with 13 bases between the two germline ends. Germline loops: CDR1 KGHSH, CDR2 LQKENI. In the study's own analysis: Filtering differed, since immunoSEQ gave only junction sequences and no quality scores. TCRdb's table, derived via immunoSEQ multiplex PCR, lists solely in-frame clones and lacks some. V, J and clone size are taken as reported in that table, and D and trimming were inferred from the DNA itself. The sample holds approximately 2,300,000 clones; 80% to 95% are singletons and the top ten take about 0.41%. The chain recombines TRBV18 with TRBJ1-1; no firm D call. The source is a man aged 18 to 30 in good health. Some clones in this sample may be carry-over from other donors' samples. Sequenced material: naive CD4+ T cells from PBMCs. Subset given: CD45RA+ positively selected. Written as DNA, the CDR3 is TGTGCCAGCTCACCAATGGTGGGGAATTTGAACACTGAAGCTTTCTTT. It codes for CASSPMVGNLNTEAFF.